Listed below are T cell receptor beta chains from one sample, sequenced in a study of regulatory T cells in long-lasting Graves disease. TCRdb ran MiXCR on the multiplex PCR reads and lists one entry per CDR3 protein. In the table there are about 450,000 distinct CDR3 sequences, around 17% of which are singletons. This sample was also put to use in a study of T cells in Graves' hyperthyroidism and ophthalmopathy.

The specimen comprised peripheral blood mononuclear cells (PBMCs), sampled at new diagnosis, from a patient treated with antithyroid drugs. Every receptor here comes from a woman in her twenties or thirties with Graves disease. CDR3s include the opening cysteine and the closing phenylalanine or tryptophan. The D gene is left open where the match is weak. Part of the rows lack a size; the others show once, few, many or a class for expanded clones.

d_call | j_call | v_call | clone_size | cdr3_nt | cdr3_aa
- | TRBJ1-1 | TRBV3-1 | few | TGTGCCAGCAGCCAGTATTTGATCACTGAAGCTTTCTTT | CASSQYLITEAFF
- | TRBJ2-1 | TRBV20-1 | - | TGCAGTGCTAGATCCCGGGAGCTTCGCAATGAGCAGTTCTTC | CSARSRELRNEQFF
TRBD2 | TRBJ2-7 | TRBV28 | - | TGTGCCAGCAGTTTACCCGTAGGACTAGCGGGAGCCTACGAGCAGTACTTC | CASSLPVGLAGAYEQYF
- | TRBJ2-4 | TRBV28 | - | TGTGCCAGCAAAACGGGTTACGCCAAAAACATTCAGTACTTC | CASKTGYAKNIQYF
- | TRBJ2-3 | TRBV28 | many | TGTGCCAGCAGTCCCCCCCCCGGGGCCCGGACGCAGTATTTT | CASSPPPGARTQYF
TRBD1 | TRBJ1-2 | TRBV5-5 | - | TGTGCCAGCAGTTACACCGGGACAGGGGCCTATGGCTACACCTTC | CASSYTGTGAYGYTF
- | TRBJ1-5 | TRBV6-2/TRBV6-3 | - | TGTGCCAGCGGGGGGGGGACTCAGCCCCAGCATTTT | CASGGGTQPQHF
- | TRBJ2-7 | TRBV7-2 | many | TGTGCCAGCAGCTTAGCCACACTACTGGGCGAGCAGTACTTC | CASSLATLLGEQYF
TRBD2 | TRBJ2-7 | TRBV15 | - | TGTGCCACCAGCAGAGATCAGGGAGCGGGAGACGAGCAGTACTTC | CATSRDQGAGDEQYF
- | TRBJ2-5 | TRBV7-8 | many | TGTGCCAGCAGCTTAGCGCAATCGACCCCGCTTCCCCAGTACTTC | CASSLAQSTPLPQYF